One sample yielded the 16 T cell receptor beta chains listed below, sequenced in a study of CD8+ T cells in alopecia areata. It was cDNA, reverse transcribed from extracted RNA, that served as the sequencing template. Repertoires were generated with immunoSEQ multiplex PCR, while TCRdb's copy carries only in-frame clones and drops some. The repertoire holds some 110,000 clones, with about 61% as singletons. Specified treatment: oral pan-JAK inhibitor, 5-10 mg twice daily. This material consisted of CD8+ T cells sorted from blood, taken at week 4, from a patient treated with tofacitinib. The source is a human donor with alopecia areata.

The genes are TRBV5-6 and TRBJ2-1, with TRBD1 as a possible D gene (5 bases). Per germline, CDR1 SGHDT and CDR2 YYEEEE. V shed 0 bases and J shed 16 bases, with 14 bases lying between them. CDR3 length: 12 amino acids. The CDR3 spells CASSLDDRGGFF. The CDR3 region has the DNA TGTGCCAGCAGCTTGGACGACAGAGGTGGATTCTTC.

This clone was observed a few times. The J gene is TRBJ1-2, the V gene TRBV30, with 9 bases identical to TRBD1. Trimming cost V 4 bases and J 7 bases; bases outside gene matches: 7. The CDR3 runs 13 residues. From germline, CDR1 is GTSNPN and CDR2 SVGIG (reference sequence). Written as DNA, the CDR3 is TGTGCCTGGACTACCGGGACAGGGCTTGGCTACACCTTC. Its translation is CAWTTGTGLGYTF.

This clone was seen only a few times. CDR3 bases: TGTGCCAGCAGTTTATCGGACGGTCAGCCCCAGCATTTT. Translated: CASSLSDGQPQHF. The chain is built from TRBV27 and TRBJ1-5, with D unresolved. The ends were cut back, 0 bases at V and 6 bases at J, with 6 bases in the middle. CDR3 size: 13 residues. Germline CDR1 and CDR2: MNHEY and SMNVEV (reference sequence).

CDR3 loop: CASSQTNNNEQFF. The CDR3 DNA reads TGTGCCAGCAGTCAGACGAATAACAATGAGCAGTTCTTC. The chain has TRBV6-4 and TRBJ2-1; D ambiguous. Trimming took 5 bases from V and 5 from J, leaving 10 bases between them. The V gene's germline CDR1 is MRHNA and CDR2 SNTAGT. The CDR3 has 13 amino acids.

This sequence joins TRBV27 and TRBJ2-2, with D possibly being TRBD1 (6 bases). This CDR3 is 13 amino acids long. From germline, CDR1 is MNHEY and CDR2 SMNVEV (reference sequence). Trimming shortened V by 3 bases and J by 6 bases, and 8 bases separated the two germline ends. CDR3 amino acids: CASSFEGAGELFF. As DNA, the CDR3 is TGTGCCAGCAGTTTCGAGGGGGCCGGGGAGCTGTTTTTT.

The rearrangement links TRBV15 to TRBJ2-1; TRBD1 might be the D (6 bases). CDR3 size: 15 residues. V dropped 4 bases and J dropped 12 bases, with 22 bases sitting between them. Germline V gene sequence: CDR1 LNHNV, CDR2 YYDKDF (reference sequence). The CDR3 spells CATSNSRGLASSQFF. DNA for the CDR3: TGTGCCACCAGCAATAGCAGGGGCCTCGCGTCATCGCAGTTCTTC.

The chain joins TRBV5-6 to TRBJ2-7; 9 bases are a match to TRBD1. With 3 bases clipped from V and 7 bases from J, the junction kept 11 bases outside the gene matches. The germline CDR1 and CDR2 sequences are SGHDT and YYEEEE. The CDR3 covers 15 residues. CDR3 loop: CASSSGETGGEEQYF. In nucleotides, the CDR3 is TGTGCCAGCAGCTCCGGGGAGACAGGGGGTGAGGAGCAGTACTTC.

This chain links TRBV19 with TRBJ2-1, with a tentative D call TRBD1 (5 bases). This CDR3 contains 14 residues. From germline, CDR1 is LNHDA and CDR2 SQIVND (reference sequence). V was trimmed by 6 bases and J by 5 bases, leaving 14 bases between them. CDR3 coding DNA: TGTGCCAGTAGGCGACAGACGTTTGACAATGAGCAGTTCTTC. Its protein is CASRRQTFDNEQFF.

J is TRBJ2-1 and V is TRBV29-1; D perhaps matches TRBD2 (7 bases). Trimming shortened V by 7 bases and J by 4 bases, and 17 bases separated the two germline ends. Germline V gives CDR1 SQVTM, CDR2 ANQGSEA. The CDR3 runs to 14 residues. The CDR3 DNA sequence: TGCAGCGCCGGAGAGGGGGGGTCGTACAATGAGCAGTTCTTC. Translated, it gives CSAGEGGSYNEQFF.

This chain joins TRBV28 and TRBJ2-5; the D gene is possibly TRBD2 (5 bases). In germline, CDR1 is MDHEN, CDR2 SYDVKM. V was trimmed by 1 base and J by 2 bases, leaving 8 bases between them. The length of the CDR3 is 14 residues. As DNA, the CDR3 is TGTGCCAGCAGTTTATTGGGAGAACAAGAGACCCAGTACTTC. It yields the protein CASSLLGEQETQYF.

This clone was found a few times. The V call is TRBV5-6, the J call TRBJ2-7; tentative D call: TRBD1 (5 bases). The CDR3 runs to 14 residues. Germline CDR1 SGHDT, CDR2 YYEEEE. The ends were cut back, 0 bases at V and 3 bases at J, with 10 bases in the middle. The CDR3 DNA reads as TGTGCCAGCAGCTTGGGACAGACTCACTACGAGCAGTACTTC. It yields the protein CASSLGQTHYEQYF.

This clone occurred a few times. This chain joins TRBV29-1 and TRBJ2-7; D is perhaps TRBD1 (5 bases). This CDR3 comprises 12 residues. From germline, CDR1 is SQVTM and CDR2 ANQGSEA. The germline V and J ends were trimmed by 4 bases and 1 base, with 8 bases remaining between them. CDR3 sequence (DNA): TGCAGCGTTGTCCAGGGTTCCTACGAGCAGTACTTC. The encoded protein is CSVVQGSYEQYF.

V gene TRBV29-1 combines with J gene TRBJ2-4; maybe TRBD1 (6 bases). V lost 3 bases to trimming and J lost 0 bases, with 15 bases between them. Germline-derived CDR1 and CDR2 are SQVTM and ANQGSEA. This CDR3 is 16 amino acids long. In DNA, the CDR3 is TGCAGCGTTGAGCCCCAGGGGATGCTAGCCAAAAACATTCAGTACTTC. Protein product: CSVEPQGMLAKNIQYF.

The chain has TRBV29-1 and TRBJ1-2; D is unclear. This CDR3 has 13 residues. Trimming cost V 7 bases and J 3 bases, with 15 bases left between them. The germline gives CDR1 SQVTM, CDR2 ANQGSEA. The CDR3 is CSARGWADYGYTF. For the CDR3, the DNA is TGCAGCGCTAGAGGGTGGGCTGACTATGGCTACACCTTC.

This clone turned up a few times. V gene TRBV7-6 combines with J gene TRBJ1-1; no reliable D call. The CDR3 is 13 amino acids. Germline V gene data show CDR1 as SGHVS and CDR2 as FNYEAQ. Trimming left V 4 bases short and J 0 bases short, with 6 bases between. The CDR3 spells CASSSGVNTEAFF. As DNA, the CDR3 is TGTGCCAGCAGCTCCGGGGTGAACACTGAAGCTTTCTTT.

V and J are TRBV7-9 and TRBJ1-1; D might be TRBD1 (5 bases). Deletions cut 1 base from V and 3 bases from J, with 9 bases between. Germline V gene lookup returns CDR1 SEHNR and CDR2 FQNEAQ (reference sequence). CDR3 length equals 14 residues. The CDR3, as DNA: TGTGCCAGCAGCTTAGGTCAAGGGGACACTGAAGCTTTCTTT. This codes for CASSLGQGDTEAFF.